The entry below gives a single T cell receptor beta chain sequence along with its context. The target antigen is unknown. This specimen comes from a study of cytomegalovirus exposure and HLA in healthy donors. Per germline, CDR1 LGHNA and CDR2 YNFKEQ. Trimming took 4 bases from V and 8 from J, leaving 21 bases between them. The CDR3 length is 16 residues. The primer mix had 60 Vbeta and 13 Jbeta primers. Here immunoSEQ multiplex PCR was the method, and the copy in TCRdb shows in-frame clones only, minus some. The sample yields about 99,000 clones, around 77% seen once. Notes on the study in general: Some highly shared sequence variants likely arose as a pipeline artifact. Three CMV-associated chains proved CMV antigen-specific in vitro.

The chain uses TRBV4-2 and TRBJ1-3; TRBD1 might be the D (6 bases). The sequencing sample was made of PBMCs. The receptor was isolated from a man aged 35 to 55 in good health and CMV-seronegative. The CDR3 region is CASSPNRDITWDTIYF. The DNA of the CDR3 is TGTGCCAGCAGCCCGAACCGGGACATTACTTGGGACACCATATATTTT.